The 20 T cell receptor beta chains listed next were all sequenced from one sample in a study of beta chain features in type 1 diabetes (dated by TCRdb to 2016 to 2019). The library was made by the immunoSEQ multiplex PCR assay. All of the isolated RNA was reverse transcribed with the High Capacity cDNA Reverse Transcription Kit, so expressed TCRB transcripts were sequenced. TCRdb took this table from immuneACCESS and kept in-frame rearrangements with V and J called. Such tables lack part of the clones; where checked against another copy, unresolved V genes explain under half of the gap, and the rest is unexplained. The sample yields over 700,000 clones; roughly 15% were counted once. 0.023% of the sample belongs to the ten largest clones. The sample consisted of naive CD4+ T cells from blood. This specimen's cell subset or site label, per the study, means: true naive CD4+ T cells. All receptors derive from a woman under 30 in good health.

The rearrangement joins TRBV27 to TRBJ2-3; 9 bases are shared with TRBD2. The CDR3 is 15 amino acids. Germline V gene data show CDR1 as MNHEY and CDR2 as SMNVEV (reference sequence). Trimming removed 7 bases from V and 8 bases from J; junction bases left unmatched: 13. The CDR3 DNA is TGTGCCAGCATCTCTAGCGGGACCTCCTATGGTACGCAGTATTTT. Translation: CASISSGTSYGTQYF.

The V and J genes are TRBV7-9 and TRBJ1-1; D ambiguous. The CDR3 length is 14 residues. The germline V gene encodes CDR1 SEHNR and CDR2 FQNEAQ (reference sequence). The ends were cut back, 7 bases at V and 1 base at J, with 13 bases in the middle. CDR3 region: CASTKGLENTEAFF. DNA for the CDR3: TGTGCCAGCACCAAGGGTCTGGAGAACACTGAAGCTTTCTTT.

CDR3 nucleotides: TGTGCCAGCTCACAGGAGGGTTACAATGAGCAGTTCTTC. Residues: CASSQEGYNEQFF. The rearrangement links TRBV27 to TRBJ2-1, with a possible D match to TRBD2 (6 bases). Trimming pared 8 bases from V and 4 bases from J, leaving 12 bases between. The CDR3 length is 13 residues. Per germline, CDR1 MNHEY and CDR2 SMNVEV (reference sequence).

This clone was seen only a few times. V and J are TRBV28 and TRBJ1-1; D is uncertain. The germline V gene has CDR1 MDHEN and CDR2 SYDVKM. The CDR3 loop spans 13 amino acids. V was shortened by 5 bases and J by 0 bases, with 7 bases between the two germline ends. DNA of the CDR3: TGTGCCAGCAGTCGCACAATGAACACTGAAGCTTTCTTT. It encodes CASSRTMNTEAFF.

This clone turned up a few times. The chain is built from TRBV6-4 and TRBJ2-1; possibly TRBD2 for D (6 bases). Germline V gives CDR1 MRHNA, CDR2 SNTAGT. CDR3 length: 15 residues. Deletions cut 3 bases from V and 4 bases from J, with 13 bases between. The chain's CDR3 is CASSERDSLYNEQFF. CDR3 in DNA: TGTGCCAGCAGTGAAAGGGACTCACTTTACAATGAGCAGTTCTTC.

The V gene is TRBV25-1, the J gene TRBJ1-1, with 7 positions matching TRBD1. Germline V CDR1 and CDR2: MGHDK, SYGVNS. The CDR3 is 14 residues long. J was trimmed by 2 bases and V by 4 bases; bases with no gene match: 4. This CDR3 reads CASSVTGANTEAFF. DNA of the CDR3: TGTGCCAGCAGTGTTACAGGGGCCAACACTGAAGCTTTCTTT.

The chain employs TRBV11-2 and TRBJ2-7; D possibly matches TRBD1 or TRBD2 (5 bases each). Between the trimmed V and J ends, which lost 7 bases and 2 bases, there was a span of 18 bases. Germline loops: CDR1 SGHAT, CDR2 FQNNGV. The CDR3 is 15 residues long. As DNA, the CDR3 is TGTGCCAGCAACCCAGAGACGGGACGCACCTACGAGCAGTACTTC. It specifies CASNPETGRTYEQYF. Based on the CDR3 plus reference TRBV11-2 and TRBJ2-7, the full variable domain is EAGVAQSPRYKIIEKRQSVAFWCNPISGHATLYWYQQILGQGPKLLIQFQNNGVVDDSQLPKDRFSAERLKGVDSTLKIQPAKLEDSAVYLCASNPETGRTYEQYFGPGTRLTVT.

A few counts support this clone. The rearrangement joins TRBV28 to TRBJ2-7; D is unresolved. The CDR3 is made up of 12 amino acids. Germline V gives CDR1 MDHEN, CDR2 SYDVKM. Trimming pared 5 bases from V and 3 bases from J, leaving 8 bases between. Here the CDR3 DNA reads TGTGCCAGCAGTACGAATCACTACGAGCAGTACTTC. This encodes CASSTNHYEQYF.

This clone turned up a few times. The chain combines TRBV20-1 with TRBJ2-2; D is undetermined. Germline CDR1 is DFQATT and CDR2 is SNEGSKA (reference sequence). V was pared by 6 bases and J by 5 bases, with 7 bases between. The CDR3 totals 11 residues. Written as DNA, the CDR3 is TGCAGTGCGAGATGGACCGGGGAGCTGTTTTTT. Translation: CSARWTGELFF.

This clone was seen a handful of times. The gene calls are TRBV28 and TRBJ1-5; TRBD1 aligns across 10 bases. Per germline, CDR1 MDHEN and CDR2 SYDVKM. The V and J ends lost 3 bases and 9 bases, in that order; junction bases with no gene match: 8. This CDR3 comprises 15 residues. The CDR3 nucleotides are TGTGCCAGCAGTTTGGCGGGGACAGGGGAGCGGCCCCAGCATTTT. This gives the protein CASSLAGTGERPQHF.

The chain has TRBV5-5 and TRBJ2-3, with D hard to call. The CDR3 consists of 14 residues. Per the germline V gene, CDR1 is SGHKS and CDR2 is YYEKEE (reference sequence). V gave up 0 bases and J gave up 2 bases, with 7 bases separating them. The CDR3 is CASSLAQNTDTQYF. DNA of the CDR3: TGTGCCAGCAGCTTGGCCCAGAACACAGATACGCAGTATTTT.

This rearrangement joins TRBV21-1 to TRBJ2-7; the DNA was not compared with TRBD2, the D call given in the table. TRBV21-1 is a pseudogene segment. This CDR3 region has 17 residues. CDR3 sequence reads: CASSKAASGSSGYEQYF. CDR3 DNA sequence: TGTGCCAGCAGCAAAGCGGCTAGCGGGAGTTCTGGGTACGAGCAGTACTTC.

This clone turned up a few times. The chain recombines TRBV12-2 with TRBJ2-1; the table assigns TRBD2, which was not confirmed against the DNA. TRBV12-2 is given as a pseudogene. The CDR3 spans 20 residues. CDR3 DNA sequence: TGTGCAAGTCGCCCCTCTCCGGGGCTAGCGGGAGCGTGTTGGTACAATGAGCAGTTCTTC. It is translated as CASRPSPGLAGACWYNEQFF.

This clone was counted between two and nine times. The chain joins TRBV7-9 to TRBJ2-5, with D possibly TRBD2 on 5 matching bases. Trimming took off 0 bases at V and 7 bases at J, with 21 bases between the two ends. The CDR3 runs 17 residues. The germline V gene has CDR1 SEHNR and CDR2 FQNEAQ (reference sequence). CDR3 in amino acids: CASSLARRTQFGGTQYF. The CDR3 coding sequence is TGTGCCAGCAGCTTAGCGCGTAGGACTCAATTCGGTGGGACCCAGTACTTC.

The chain links TRBV10-3 to TRBJ2-1; 9 bases are a match to TRBD1. This CDR3 contains 14 residues. Unmatched junction bases numbered 5, after V lost 3 bases and J lost 8 bases. Germline V gives CDR1 ENHRY, CDR2 SYGVKD. The CDR3 loop reads CAISERQGDDEQFF. In DNA form, the CDR3 reads TGTGCCATCAGTGAACGACAGGGGGACGATGAGCAGTTCTTC.

This clone was recorded a few times. The chain joins TRBV11-2 to TRBJ2-6; 11 nucleotides line up with TRBD2. The CDR3 length is 18 residues. Trimming cost V 8 bases and J 0 bases; bases outside gene matches: 9. Germline lookup yields CDR1 SGHAT and CDR2 FQNNGV. DNA for the CDR3: TGTGCCAGCGCCAGGGGACTAGCGGCAAGCTCTGGGGCCAACGTCCTGACTTTC. It codes for CASARGLAASSGANVLTF.

The chain has TRBV27 and TRBJ2-7; the D is unclear. The CDR3 is 14 amino acids. Trimming took off 4 bases at V and 4 bases at J, with 14 bases between the two ends. Germline-derived CDR1 and CDR2 are MNHEY and SMNVEV (reference sequence). CDR3 sequence reads: CASSSQGRYYEQYF. The DNA of the CDR3 is TGTGCCAGCAGTTCCCAAGGACGCTATTACGAGCAGTACTTC.

J is TRBJ1-3 and V is TRBV9, with 9 positions matching TRBD1. In germline, CDR1 is SGDLS, CDR2 YYNGEE. Unmatched junction bases numbered 11, after V lost 3 bases and J lost 1 base. The CDR3 is 18 amino acids. CDR3 region: CASSAHRGQGTSGNTIYF. The CDR3, as DNA: TGTGCCAGCAGCGCTCACCGGGGACAGGGCACTTCTGGAAACACCATATATTTT.

This clone was recorded a few times. This sequence joins TRBV20-1 and TRBJ2-7; D gene ambiguous. The CDR3 loop spans 11 amino acids. Germline assignment: CDR1 DFQATT and CDR2 SNEGSKA (reference sequence). The V gene lost 6 bases and the J gene lost 3 bases, with 9 bases spanning the gap. Here the CDR3 reads CSAQRDYEQYF. CDR3 nucleotides: TGCAGTGCCCAAAGGGACTACGAGCAGTACTTC.

There are a few counts of this clone. The genes are TRBV27 and TRBJ2-3; no reliable D call. V lost 3 bases to trimming and J lost 5 bases, with 12 bases between them. The CDR3 runs 14 residues. CDR1 and CDR2 from the germline V gene are MNHEY and SMNVEV (reference sequence). CDR3 in amino acids: CASSFRIGGDTQYF. DNA for the CDR3: TGTGCCAGCAGTTTCAGAATCGGTGGAGATACGCAGTATTTT.